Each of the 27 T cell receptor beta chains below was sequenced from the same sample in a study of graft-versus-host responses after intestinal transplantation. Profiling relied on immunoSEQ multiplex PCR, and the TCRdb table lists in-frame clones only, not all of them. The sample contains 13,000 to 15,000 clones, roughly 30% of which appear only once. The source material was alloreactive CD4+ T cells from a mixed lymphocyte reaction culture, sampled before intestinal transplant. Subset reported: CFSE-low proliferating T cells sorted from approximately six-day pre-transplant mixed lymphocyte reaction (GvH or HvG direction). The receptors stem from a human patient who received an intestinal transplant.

CDR3 protein: CASRRVGMGYNEQFF. Written as DNA, the CDR3 is TGTGCCAGCCGACGGGTAGGGATGGGGTACAATGAGCAGTTCTTC. The genes are TRBV6-5 and TRBJ2-1; unclear D gene. The CDR3 runs 15 residues. CDR1 is MNHEY and CDR2 is SVGAGI in the germline V gene. Trimming removed 8 bases from V and 4 bases from J, with 18 bases in between.

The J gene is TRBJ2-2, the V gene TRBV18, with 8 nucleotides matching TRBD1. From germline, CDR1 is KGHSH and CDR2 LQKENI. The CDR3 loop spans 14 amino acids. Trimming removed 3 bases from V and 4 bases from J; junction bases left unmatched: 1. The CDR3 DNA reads TGTGCCAGCTCACCCGACAGGGGCACCGGGGAGCTGTTTTTT. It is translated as CASSPDRGTGELFF.

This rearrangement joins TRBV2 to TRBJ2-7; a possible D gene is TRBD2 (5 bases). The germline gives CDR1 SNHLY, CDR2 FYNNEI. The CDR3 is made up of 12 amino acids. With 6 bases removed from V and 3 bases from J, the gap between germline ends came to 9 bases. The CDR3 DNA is TGTGCCAGCAGGGCGGACTTCTACGAGCAGTACTTC. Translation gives CASRADFYEQYF.

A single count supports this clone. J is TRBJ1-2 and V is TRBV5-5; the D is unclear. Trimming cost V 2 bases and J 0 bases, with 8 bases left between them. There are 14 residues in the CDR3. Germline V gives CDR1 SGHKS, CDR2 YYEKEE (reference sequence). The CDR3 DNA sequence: TGTGCCAGCAGCTTAGGGCAGGCTAACTATGGCTACACCTTC. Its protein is CASSLGQANYGYTF.

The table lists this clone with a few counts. The CDR3 spells CASSESRPGGIGTDTQYF. In nucleotides, the CDR3 is TGCGCCAGCAGTGAGTCTCGGCCAGGGGGCATCGGCACAGATACGCAGTATTTT. V is TRBV10-1 and J is TRBJ2-3; 8 nucleotides match TRBD1. Unmatched junction bases numbered 9, after V lost 0 bases and J lost 1 base. The CDR3 runs to 18 residues. CDR1 is WNHNN and CDR2 is SYGVQD in the germline V gene (reference sequence).

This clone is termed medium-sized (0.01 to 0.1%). The CDR3 region is CASSETQRNEKLFF. The CDR3 DNA follows: TGTGCCAGCAGTGAAACCCAGAGGAATGAAAAACTGTTTTTT. The V and J genes are TRBV2 and TRBJ1-4; D is uncertain. V lost 2 bases to trimming and J lost 5 bases, with 9 bases between them. CDR1 is SNHLY, CDR2 FYNNEI, per germline. The CDR3 sequence is 14 residues long. The full variable domain, in which reference TRBV2 and TRBJ1-4 provide the parts outside the CDR3, is EPEVTQTPSHQVTQMGQEVILRCVPISNHLYFYWYRQILGQKVEFLVSFYNNEISEKSEIFDDQFSVERPDGSNFTLKIRSTKLEDSAMYFCASSETQRNEKLFFGSGTQLSVL.

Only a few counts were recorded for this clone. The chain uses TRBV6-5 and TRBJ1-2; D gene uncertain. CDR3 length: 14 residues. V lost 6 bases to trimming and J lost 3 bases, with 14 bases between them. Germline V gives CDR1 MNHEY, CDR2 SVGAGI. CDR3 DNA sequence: TGTGCCAGCAGCCGCACAAGGAGGGACTATGGCTACACCTTC. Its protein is CASSRTRRDYGYTF.

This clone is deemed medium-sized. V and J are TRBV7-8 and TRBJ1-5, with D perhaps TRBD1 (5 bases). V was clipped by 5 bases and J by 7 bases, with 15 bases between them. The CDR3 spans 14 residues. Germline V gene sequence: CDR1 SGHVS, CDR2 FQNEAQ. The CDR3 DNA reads TGTGCCAGCAGCGAGTACAGGTCGGGGCAGCCCCAGCATTTT. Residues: CASSEYRSGQPQHF. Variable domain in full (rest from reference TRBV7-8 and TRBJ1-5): GAGVSQSPRYKVAKRGQDVALRCDPISGHVSLFWYQQALGQGPEFLTYFQNEAQLDKSGLPSDRFFAERPEGSVSTLKIQRTQQEDSAVYLCASSEYRSGQPQHFGDGTRLSIL.

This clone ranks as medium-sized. This CDR3 is CASSFLGQGAQPQHF. The CDR3 DNA reads TGTGCCAGCAGTTTCCTAGGACAGGGGGCACAGCCCCAGCATTTT. The gene calls are TRBV28 and TRBJ1-5, with 11 bases matching TRBD1. There are 15 residues in the CDR3. In germline, CDR1 is MDHEN, CDR2 SYDVKM. V gave up 3 bases and J gave up 7 bases; unmatched junction bases: 5. Variable domain in full (rest from reference TRBV28 and TRBJ1-5): DVKVTQSSRYLVKRTGEKVFLECVQDMDHENMFWYRQDPGLGLRLIYFSYDVKMKEKGDIPEGYSVSREKKERFSLILESASTNQTSMYLCASSFLGQGAQPQHFGDGTRLSIL.

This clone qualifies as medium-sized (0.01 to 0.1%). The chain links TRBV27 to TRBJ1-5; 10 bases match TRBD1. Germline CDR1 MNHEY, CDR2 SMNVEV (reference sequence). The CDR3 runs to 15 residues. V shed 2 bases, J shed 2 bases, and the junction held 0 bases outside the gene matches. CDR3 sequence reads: CASSLGQGGNQPQHF. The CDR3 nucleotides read TGTGCCAGCAGTTTAGGACAGGGGGGCAATCAGCCCCAGCATTTT.

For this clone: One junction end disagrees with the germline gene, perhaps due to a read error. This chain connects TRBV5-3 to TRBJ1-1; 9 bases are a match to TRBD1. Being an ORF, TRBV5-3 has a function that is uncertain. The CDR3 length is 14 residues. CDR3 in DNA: TGTGCCAGCAGCTTGACAGGGGGGTACACTGAAGCTTTCTTT. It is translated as CASSLTGGYTEAFF.

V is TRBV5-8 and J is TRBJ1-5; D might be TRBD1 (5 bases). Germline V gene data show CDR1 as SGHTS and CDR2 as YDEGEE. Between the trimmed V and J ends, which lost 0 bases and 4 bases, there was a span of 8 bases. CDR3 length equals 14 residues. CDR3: CASSLVAGNQPQHF. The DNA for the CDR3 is TGTGCCAGCAGCTTGGTGGCAGGGAATCAGCCCCAGCATTTT.

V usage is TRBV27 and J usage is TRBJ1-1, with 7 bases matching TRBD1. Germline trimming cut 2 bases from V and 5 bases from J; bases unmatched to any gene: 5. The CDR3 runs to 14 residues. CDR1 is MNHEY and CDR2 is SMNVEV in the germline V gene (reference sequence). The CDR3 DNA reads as TGTGCCAGCAGTTTAAACAGGGGTGTGACTGAAGCTTTCTTT. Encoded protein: CASSLNRGVTEAFF.

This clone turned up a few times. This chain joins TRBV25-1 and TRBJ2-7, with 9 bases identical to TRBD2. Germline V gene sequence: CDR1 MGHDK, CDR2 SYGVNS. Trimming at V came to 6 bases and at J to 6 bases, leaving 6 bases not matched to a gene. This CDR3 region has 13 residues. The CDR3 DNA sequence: TGTGCCAGCAGCCCGGGACTAGCACGCGAGCAGTACTTC. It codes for CASSPGLAREQYF.

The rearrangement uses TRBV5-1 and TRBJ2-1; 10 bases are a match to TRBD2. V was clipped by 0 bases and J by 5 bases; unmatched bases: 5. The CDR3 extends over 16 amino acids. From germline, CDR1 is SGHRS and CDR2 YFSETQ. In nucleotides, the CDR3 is TGCGCCAGCAGCTTGGTCGCTAGCGGGAGTAACAATGAGCAGTTCTTC. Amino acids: CASSLVASGSNNEQFF.

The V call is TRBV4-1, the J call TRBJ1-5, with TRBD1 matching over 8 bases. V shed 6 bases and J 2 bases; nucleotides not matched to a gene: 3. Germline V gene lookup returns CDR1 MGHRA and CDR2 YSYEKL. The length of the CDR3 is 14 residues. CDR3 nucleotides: TGCGCCAGCAGGGCGACAGGGGGCAATCAGCCCCAGCATTTT. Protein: CASRATGGNQPQHF.

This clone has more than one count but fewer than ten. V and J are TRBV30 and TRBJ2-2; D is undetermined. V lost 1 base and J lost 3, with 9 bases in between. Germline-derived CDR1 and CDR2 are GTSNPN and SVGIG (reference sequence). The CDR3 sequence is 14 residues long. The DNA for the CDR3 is TGTGCCTGGAGTGGGACCGGATACACCGGGGAGCTGTTTTTT. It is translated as CAWSGTGYTGELFF. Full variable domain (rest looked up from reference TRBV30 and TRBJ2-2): SQTIHQWPATLVQPVGSPLSLECTVEGTSNPNLYWYRQAAGRGLQLLFYSVGIGQISSEVPQNLSASRPQDRQFILSSKKLLLSDSGFYLCAWSGTGYTGELFFGEGSRLTVL.

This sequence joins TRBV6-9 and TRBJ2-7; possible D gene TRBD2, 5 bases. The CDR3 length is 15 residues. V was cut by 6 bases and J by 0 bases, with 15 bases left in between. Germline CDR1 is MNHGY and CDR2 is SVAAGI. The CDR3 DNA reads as TGTGCCAGCAGCGGGAACAGACTCCCCTCCTACGAGCAGTACTTC. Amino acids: CASSGNRLPSYEQYF.

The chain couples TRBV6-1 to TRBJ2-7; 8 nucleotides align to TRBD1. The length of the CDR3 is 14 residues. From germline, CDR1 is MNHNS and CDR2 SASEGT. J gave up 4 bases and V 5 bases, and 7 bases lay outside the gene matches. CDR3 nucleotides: TGTGCCAGCAGTAGACAGGGGCGATATTACGAGCAGTACTTC. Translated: CASSRQGRYYEQYF.

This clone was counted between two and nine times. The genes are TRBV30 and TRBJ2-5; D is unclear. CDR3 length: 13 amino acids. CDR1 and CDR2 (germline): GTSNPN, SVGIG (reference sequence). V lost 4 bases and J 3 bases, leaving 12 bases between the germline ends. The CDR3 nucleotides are TGTGCCTGGACACGGCAGGTAAAAGAGACCCAGTACTTC. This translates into CAWTRQVKETQYF.

CDR3 sequence (DNA): TGCGCCAGCAGCCCTGTCCCCGGGGGACTTGCAACTAATGAAAAACTGTTTTTT. This sequence encodes CASSPVPGGLATNEKLFF. The V and J genes are TRBV5-1 and TRBJ1-4, with a tentative D call TRBD1 (5 bases). Trimming took 4 bases from V and 0 from J, leaving 19 bases between them. The CDR3 consists of 18 residues. CDR1 and CDR2 (germline): SGHRS, YFSETQ.

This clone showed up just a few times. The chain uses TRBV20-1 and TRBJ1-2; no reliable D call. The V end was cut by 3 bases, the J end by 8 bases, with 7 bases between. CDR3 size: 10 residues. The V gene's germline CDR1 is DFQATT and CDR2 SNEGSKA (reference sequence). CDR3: CSARVNGYTF. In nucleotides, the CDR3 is TGCAGTGCTAGGGTGAACGGCTACACCTTC.

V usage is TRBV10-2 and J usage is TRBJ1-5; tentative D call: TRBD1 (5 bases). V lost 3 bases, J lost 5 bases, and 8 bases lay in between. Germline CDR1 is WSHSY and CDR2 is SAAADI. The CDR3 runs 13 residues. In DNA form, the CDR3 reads TGCGCCAGCAGTGAACAGGCCCATCAGCCCCAGCATTTT. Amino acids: CASSEQAHQPQHF.

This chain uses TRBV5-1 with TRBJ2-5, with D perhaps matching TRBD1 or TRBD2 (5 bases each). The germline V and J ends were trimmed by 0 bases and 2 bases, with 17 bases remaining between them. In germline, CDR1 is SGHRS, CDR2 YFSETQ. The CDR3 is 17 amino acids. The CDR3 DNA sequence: TGCGCCAGCAGCTTGGGGGACCTACCACAGGCACAAGAGACCCAGTACTTC. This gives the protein CASSLGDLPQAQETQYF.

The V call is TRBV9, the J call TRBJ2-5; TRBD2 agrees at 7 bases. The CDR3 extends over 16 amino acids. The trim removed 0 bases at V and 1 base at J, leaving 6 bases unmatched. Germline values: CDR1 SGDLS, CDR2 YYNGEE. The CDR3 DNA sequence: TGTGCCAGCAGCGTAGGAGTACTAGCGTCCCAAGAGACCCAGTACTTC. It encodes CASSVGVLASQETQYF.

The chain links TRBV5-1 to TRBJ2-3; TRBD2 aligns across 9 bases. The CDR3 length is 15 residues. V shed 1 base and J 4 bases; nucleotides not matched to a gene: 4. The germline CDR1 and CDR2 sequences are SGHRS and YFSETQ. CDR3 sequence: CASSLTSGLADTQYF. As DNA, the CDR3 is TGCGCCAGCAGCTTGACTAGCGGGCTAGCAGATACGCAGTATTTT.

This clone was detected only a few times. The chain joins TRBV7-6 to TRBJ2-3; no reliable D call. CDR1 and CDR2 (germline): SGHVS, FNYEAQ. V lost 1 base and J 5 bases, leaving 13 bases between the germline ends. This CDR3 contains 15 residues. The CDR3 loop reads CASSLVESPRDTQYF. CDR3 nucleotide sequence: TGTGCCAGCAGCTTAGTGGAGTCTCCCCGAGATACGCAGTATTTT.